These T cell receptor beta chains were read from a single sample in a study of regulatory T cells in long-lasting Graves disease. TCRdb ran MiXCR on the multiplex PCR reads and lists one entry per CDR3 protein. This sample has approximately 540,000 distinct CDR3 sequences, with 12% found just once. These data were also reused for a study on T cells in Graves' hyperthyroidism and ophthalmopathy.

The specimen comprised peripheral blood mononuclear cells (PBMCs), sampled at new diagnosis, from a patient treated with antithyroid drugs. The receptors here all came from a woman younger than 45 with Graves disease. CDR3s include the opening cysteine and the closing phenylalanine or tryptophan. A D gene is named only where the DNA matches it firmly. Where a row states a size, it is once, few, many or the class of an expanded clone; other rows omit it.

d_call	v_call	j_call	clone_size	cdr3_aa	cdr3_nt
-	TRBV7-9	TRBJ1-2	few	CASSLVSTSGVDGYTF	TGTGCCAGCAGCTTAGTAAGCACGTCAGGGGTGGATGGCTACACCTTC
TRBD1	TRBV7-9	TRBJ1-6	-	CASSQWGQGYNSPLHF	TGTGCCAGCAGCCAATGGGGACAGGGCTATAATTCACCCCTCCACTTT
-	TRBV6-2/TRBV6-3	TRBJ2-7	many	CASSEPINEQYF	TGTGCCAGCAGTGAGCCTATCAACGAGCAGTACTTC
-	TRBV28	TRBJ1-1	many	CASSLGGGWDTEAFF	TGTGCCAGCAGTTTAGGTGGAGGCTGGGACACTGAAGCTTTCTTT
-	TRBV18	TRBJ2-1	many	CASSPGLFNEQFF	TGTGCCAGCTCACCGGGACTGTTCAATGAGCAGTTCTTC
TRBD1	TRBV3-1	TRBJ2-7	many	CASSQEGTGVF	TGTGCCAGCAGCCAAGAAGGGACAGGCGTGTTC
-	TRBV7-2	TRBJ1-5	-	CASSLDTSTLQPQHF	TGTGCCAGCAGCTTAGACACATCTACCCTTCAGCCCCAGCATTTT
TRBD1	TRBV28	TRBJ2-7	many	CASRTGLTYEQYF	TGTGCCAGCAGGACAGGGCTAACCTACGAGCAGTACTTC
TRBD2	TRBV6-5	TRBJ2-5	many	CASSYRRLAGGLETQYF	TGTGCCAGCAGTTACCGCAGACTAGCGGGAGGGTTGGAGACCCAGTACTTC
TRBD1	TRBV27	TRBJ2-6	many	CASSPDQGASGANVLTF	TGTGCCAGCAGCCCTGACCAGGGGGCAAGTGGGGCCAACGTCCTAACTTTC
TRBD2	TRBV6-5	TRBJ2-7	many	CASSYPRAGTTYEQYF	TGTGCCAGCAGTTACCCACGAGCGGGAACTACCTACGAGCAGTACTTC
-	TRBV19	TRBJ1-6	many	CASSISVILNSPLHF	TGTGCCAGTAGTATCTCGGTGATCCTGAATTCACCCCTCCACTTT
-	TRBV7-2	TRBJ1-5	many	CASSLALTVNQPQHF	TGTGCCAGCAGCTTAGCGCTAACAGTCAATCAGCCCCAGCATTTT
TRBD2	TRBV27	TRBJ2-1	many	CASSHQRGRASYNEQFF	TGTGCCAGCAGCCACCAACGCGGGAGGGCCTCCTACAATGAGCAGTTCTTC